This T cell receptor (beta chain) came from a study of metastatic and nonmetastatic thyroid tumors. Study summary: Both malignant and benign thyroid patients supplied peripheral blood and tumor or nodule tissue samples, across which the repertoires of these patients were then compared. Study results and caveats: A significant increase in TCR beta diversity was reportedly seen in malignant thyroid tumors relative to benign nodules, in blood and tumor.

Trimming took off 1 base at V and 4 bases at J, with 9 bases between the two ends. The germline V gene has CDR1 SGHRS and CDR2 YFSETQ. The CDR3 spans 14 residues. This clone was observed many times. Its antigen is undetermined. TCRdb re-processed the PCR reads through MiXCR. The sample includes about 32,000 clones, around 7.4% of them seen just once. Among the patients, none had received any treatment before thyroid surgery. The sequenced sample was blood. The source is a female donor with papillary thyroid cancer or a benign thyroid nodule (not recorded which). Some clones in this sample may be carry-over from other donors' samples. The rearrangement joins TRBV5-1 to TRBJ2-1; D tentatively fits TRBD1 or TRBD2 (5 bases each). The CDR3 sequence: CASSLSGAYNEQFF. DNA of the CDR3: TGCGCCAGCAGCTTGTCCGGGGCATACAATGAGCAGTTCTTC.